This record covers a single T cell receptor beta chain. The antigen is unknown. This sample was taken from a study of cytomegalovirus exposure and HLA in healthy donors. Study overall: Most genotyped donors, over 70% of 350 to 500, had Caucasian-associated genetic ancestry.

Study-wide points: Some public TCRs appeared in many individuals, while most sequences were rare. TCR beta V- and J-gene trimming was later associated with a missense DCLRE1C variant. Investigators reported approximately 170 TCR beta chains as tied to cytomegalovirus.

The CDR3 spans 14 residues. The V and J ends lost 4 bases and 8 bases respectively, with 15 bases between them. Germline loops: CDR1 LNHDA, CDR2 SQIVND (reference sequence). This PCR relied on a set of 60 Vbeta primers and 13 Jbeta primers. The protocol was immunoSEQ multiplex PCR, while the TCRdb copy is restricted to in-frame clones and leaves out a portion. The data show about 200,000 clones, with 85% seen just once and under 3% held by the top ten. J is TRBJ2-1 and V is TRBV19, with D possibly matching TRBD1 (7 bases). Source material: PBMCs. The clonotype originates from a woman in her 50s in good health and CMV-seronegative. This CDR3 reads CASSTTGRYDEQFF. Here the CDR3 DNA reads TGTGCCAGTAGTACGACAGGGAGGTATGATGAGCAGTTCTTC.